The clone carrying this T cell receptor beta chain was seen a handful of times. Data came from immunoSEQ multiplex PCR; TCRdb stores just in-frame clones and leaves some out. The sample has 150,000 to 200,000 clones, roughly 93% seen once. The sample is drawn from a study of blood T cell repertoires in COVID-19. At the level of the study: Acute and convalescent COVID-19 specimens originated in the United States, Italy and Spain.

The Seattle patients, enrolled during active infection, were followed longitudinally. The source is a woman aged 60-75 years with COVID-19, enrolled during active disease. What was sequenced was peripheral blood.

Here the CDR3 DNA reads TGTGCCAGCAGTTACTCGACGGCCAGCGGCAATCAGCCCCAGCATTTT. This codes for CASSYSTASGNQPQHF. The rearrangement uses TRBV6-2 or TRBV6-3 and TRBJ1-5, with D unresolved. The V end was cut by 0 bases, the J end by 2 bases, with 11 bases between. Germline V gives CDR1 MNHEY, CDR2 SVGEGT. The CDR3 runs to 16 residues.